This TCR delta chain came from a study of Vδ1+ human thymocytes. V was clipped by 6 bases and J by 8 bases; unmatched bases: 16. The length of the CDR3 is 16 residues. Germline V gene data show CDR1 as TSWWSYY and CDR2 as QGS. Notes on the study in general: Thymic TRG and TRD repertoires appeared highly polyclonal. Thymic delta-chain repertoires held approximately 20% Vdelta2 sequences and few Vdelta3, despite high sort purity. Bulk repertoire data may be misinterpreted because of unexpected Vdelta2 sequences.

RNA was extracted from the cells and then reverse transcribed. The CDR3 regions were amplified by multiplex PCR from V-gene primers to a constant-region primer. TCRdb re-called the multiplex PCR reads with CATT. The top ten clones hold 0.2% to 0.3% of a sample with about 73,000 delta-chain clones, approximately 30% of them seen once. In the case of this clone: Its antigen is as yet unknown. This sample also contains other DNA sequences that code for the same CDR3.

Alphabeta T cells were depleted, then CD3+ Vdelta1+ Vdelta2- thymocytes were FACS-sorted. Purity of the sorted Vdelta1+ thymocytes ranged from roughly 96% to 99.6%. The sequence came from a boy under two years old who had congenital heart surgery. The sequenced material came from Vdelta1+ gamma-delta thymocytes from the thymus. Subset in this sample: FACS-sorted CD3+ TCRalphabeta- TCRVdelta1+ TCRVdelta2- thymocytes. This chain joins TRDV1 and TRDJ1; the match to TRDD2 covers 9 bases. In DNA, the CDR3 is TGTGCTCTTGGTGGCCTTCCTACTTCCATACGCGACAAACTCATCTTT. Translation gives CALGGLPTSIRDKLIF.